A single T cell receptor (beta chain) is shown here with its context. It has no known antigen specificity. It has no much larger one-base neighbor in the sample; base qualities were not kept. Repertoires were sampled repeatedly over the course of chemoradiotherapy so that clonal expansion in the tumor microenvironment could be followed. This sample was taken from a study of chemoradiotherapy in HPV16-positive cancers (dated by TCRdb to 2022 to 2024). At the level of the whole study: Using functional T-cell assays on cells from a couple of HPV16-positive patients, the researchers defined candidate HPV-specific T-cell clones and common TCR motifs. Whether T-cell immunity against the HPV oncoproteins E6 and E7 changes during chemoradiotherapy and whether survival is affected by this immunity were examined in the study. TCR repertoires from roughly 93 patients with HPV-related cancers were then used to track the candidate HPV-specific TCRs and motifs.

Between the V and J ends, shortened by 0 bases and 7 bases respectively, the junction contains 15 bases. The CDR3 covers 15 residues, taking in both the cysteine and the phenylalanine. Only CDR3 DNA is held: 45 bases, read in frame from base 1. The germline V gene provides CDR1 MNHEY and CDR2 SVGAGI. Preparation of the library involved the immunoSEQ multiplex PCR assay. TCRdb took this table from immuneACCESS and kept in-frame rearrangements with V and J called. Such tables lack part of the clones; where checked against another copy, unresolved V genes explain under half of the gap, and the rest is unexplained. Recorded for this sample are over 3,500 clones; approximately 93% of them occurred a single time. The ten biggest clones cover roughly 3.5% of the sample. What the authors observed across the whole study: The functional definition of HPV-specific T cells was derived from only two HPV16-positive patients, and the survival association was reported for HPV16-positive patients. Improved recurrence-free survival in HPV16-positive patients was associated with expansion of HPV-responsive T cells during chemoradiotherapy. Expansion of candidate HPV-specific clones and E7-related TCR motifs was observed in the tumor microenvironment during treatment, whereas no such expansion was observed for non-HPV-specific T cells.

The sequence joins TRBV6-5 to TRBJ1-2; the D gene lacks a confident call. The sequence came from a human donor with HPV-associated anogenital cancer. Sample: tumor tissue, taken from a patient who underwent chemoradiotherapy. This receptor carries the CDR3 CASSYSMSARSGYTF. The nucleotide sequence is given as TGTGCCAGCAGTTACTCGATGTCCGCCCGAAGTGGCTACACCTTC.